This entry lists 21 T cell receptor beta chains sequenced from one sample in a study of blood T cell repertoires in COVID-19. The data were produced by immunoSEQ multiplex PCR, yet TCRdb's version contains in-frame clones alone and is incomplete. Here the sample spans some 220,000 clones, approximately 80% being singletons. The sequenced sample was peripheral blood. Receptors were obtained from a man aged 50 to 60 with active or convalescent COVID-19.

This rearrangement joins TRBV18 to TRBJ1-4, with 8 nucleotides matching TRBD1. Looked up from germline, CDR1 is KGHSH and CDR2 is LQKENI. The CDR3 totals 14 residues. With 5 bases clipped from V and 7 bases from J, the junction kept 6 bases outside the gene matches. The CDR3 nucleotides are TGTGCCAGCTCAACCAGGGGGCCGAGTGAAAAACTGTTTTTT. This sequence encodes CASSTRGPSEKLFF.

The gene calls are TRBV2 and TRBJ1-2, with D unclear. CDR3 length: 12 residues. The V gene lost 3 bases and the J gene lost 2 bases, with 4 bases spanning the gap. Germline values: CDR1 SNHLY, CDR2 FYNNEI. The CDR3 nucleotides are TGTGCCAGCAGTGATGTAAACTATGGCTACACCTTC. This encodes CASSDVNYGYTF.

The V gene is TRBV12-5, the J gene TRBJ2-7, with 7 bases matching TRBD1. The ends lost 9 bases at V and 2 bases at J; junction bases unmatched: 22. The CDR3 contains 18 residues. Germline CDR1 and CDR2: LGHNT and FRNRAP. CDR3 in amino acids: CARDNHEGQGENPYEQYV. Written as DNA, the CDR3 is TGTGCTAGGGATAACCACGAGGGGCAGGGGGAAAATCCCTACGAGCAGTACGTC.

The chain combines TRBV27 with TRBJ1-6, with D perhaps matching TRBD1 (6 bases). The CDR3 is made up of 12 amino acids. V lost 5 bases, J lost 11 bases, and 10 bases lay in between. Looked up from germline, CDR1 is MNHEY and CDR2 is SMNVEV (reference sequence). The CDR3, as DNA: TGTGCCAGCAGTAACGAGGGGGCACCCCTCCACTTT. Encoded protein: CASSNEGAPLHF.

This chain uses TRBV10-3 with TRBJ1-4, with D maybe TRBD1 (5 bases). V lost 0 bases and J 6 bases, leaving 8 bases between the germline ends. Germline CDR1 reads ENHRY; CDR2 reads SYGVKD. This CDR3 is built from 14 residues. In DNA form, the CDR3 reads TGTGCCATCAGTGAGTCCGGCAGGGATGAAAAACTGTTTTTT. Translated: CAISESGRDEKLFF.

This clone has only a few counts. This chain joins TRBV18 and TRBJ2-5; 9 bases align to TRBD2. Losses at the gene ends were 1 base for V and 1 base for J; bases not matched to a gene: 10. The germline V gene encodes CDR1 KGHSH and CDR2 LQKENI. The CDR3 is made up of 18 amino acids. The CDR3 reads CASSPRIGASGIQETQYF. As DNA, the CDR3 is TGTGCCAGCTCACCACGAATCGGCGCTAGCGGGATCCAAGAGACCCAGTACTTC.

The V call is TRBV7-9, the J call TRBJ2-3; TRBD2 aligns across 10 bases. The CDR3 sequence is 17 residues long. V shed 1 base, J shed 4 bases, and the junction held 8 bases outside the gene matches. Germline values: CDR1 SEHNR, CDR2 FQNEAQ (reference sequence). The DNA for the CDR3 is TGTGCCAGCAGCTTAGGGTTTGGGACTAGCGCTTCAGATACGCAGTATTTT. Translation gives CASSLGFGTSASDTQYF.

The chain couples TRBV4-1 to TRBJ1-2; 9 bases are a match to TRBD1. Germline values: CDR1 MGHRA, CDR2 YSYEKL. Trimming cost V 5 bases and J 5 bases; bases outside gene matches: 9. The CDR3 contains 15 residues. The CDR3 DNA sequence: TGCGCCAGCAGCTCCCGCGGACAGGGGAGGTATGGCTACACCTTC. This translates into CASSSRGQGRYGYTF.

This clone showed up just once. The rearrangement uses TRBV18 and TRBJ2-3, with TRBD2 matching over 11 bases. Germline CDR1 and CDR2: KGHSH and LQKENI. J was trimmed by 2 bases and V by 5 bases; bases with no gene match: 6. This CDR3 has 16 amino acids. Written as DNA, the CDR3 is TGTGCCAGCTCATCCCTAGCGGGGGGCAACACAGATACGCAGTATTTT. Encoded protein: CASSSLAGGNTDTQYF.

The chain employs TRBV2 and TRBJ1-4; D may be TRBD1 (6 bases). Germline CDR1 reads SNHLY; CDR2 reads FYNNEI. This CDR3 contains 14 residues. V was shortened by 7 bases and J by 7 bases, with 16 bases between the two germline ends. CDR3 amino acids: CASNDQGSREKLFF. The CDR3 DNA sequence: TGTGCCAGCAATGATCAGGGGTCCCGTGAAAAACTGTTTTTT. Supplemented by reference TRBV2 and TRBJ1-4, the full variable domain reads EPEVTQTPSHQVTQMGQEVILRCVPISNHLYFYWYRQILGQKVEFLVSFYNNEISEKSEIFDDQFSVERPDGSNFTLKIRSTKLEDSAMYFCASNDQGSREKLFFGSGTQLSVL.

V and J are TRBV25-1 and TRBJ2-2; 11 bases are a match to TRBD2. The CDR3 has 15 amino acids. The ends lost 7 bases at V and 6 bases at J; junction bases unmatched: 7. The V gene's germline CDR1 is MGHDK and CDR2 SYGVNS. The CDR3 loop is CASTLAGGGSGELFF. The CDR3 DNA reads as TGTGCCAGCACTCTAGCGGGAGGCGGGTCCGGGGAGCTGTTTTTT.

In nucleotides, the CDR3 is TGTGCCAGCAGCTTGGCCAGCGGGACCACCTACGAGCAGTACTTC. It codes for CASSLASGTTYEQYF. The chain links TRBV5-4 to TRBJ2-7; TRBD2 matches at 7 bases. With V trimmed by 0 bases and J by 2 bases, 5 bases remained unmatched. CDR3 length: 15 residues. Per germline, CDR1 SGHNT and CDR2 YYREEE (reference sequence).

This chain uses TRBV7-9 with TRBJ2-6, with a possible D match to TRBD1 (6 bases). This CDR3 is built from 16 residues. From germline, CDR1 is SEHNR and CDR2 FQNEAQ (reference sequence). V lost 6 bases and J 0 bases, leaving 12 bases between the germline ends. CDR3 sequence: CASSRTAISGANVLTF. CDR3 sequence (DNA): TGTGCCAGCAGTCGGACAGCTATCTCTGGGGCCAACGTCCTGACTTTC.

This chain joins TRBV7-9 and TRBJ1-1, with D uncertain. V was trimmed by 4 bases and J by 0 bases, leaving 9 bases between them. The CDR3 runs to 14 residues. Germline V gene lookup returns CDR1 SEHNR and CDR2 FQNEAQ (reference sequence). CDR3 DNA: TGTGCCAGCAGCTATACAATCATGAACACTGAAGCTTTCTTT. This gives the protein CASSYTIMNTEAFF.

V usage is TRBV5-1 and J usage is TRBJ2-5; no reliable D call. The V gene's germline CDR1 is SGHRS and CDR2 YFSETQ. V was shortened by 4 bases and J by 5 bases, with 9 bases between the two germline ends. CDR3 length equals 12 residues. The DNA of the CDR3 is TGCGCCAGCAGCGCACAGTGGGAGACCCAGTACTTC. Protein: CASSAQWETQYF.

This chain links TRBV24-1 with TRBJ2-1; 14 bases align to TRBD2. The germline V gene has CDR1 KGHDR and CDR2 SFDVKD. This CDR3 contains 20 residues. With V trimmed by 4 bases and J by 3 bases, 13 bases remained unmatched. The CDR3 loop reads CATSDPGLAGGSYFYNEQFF. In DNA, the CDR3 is TGTGCCACCAGTGACCCCGGACTAGCGGGAGGCTCTTACTTCTACAATGAGCAGTTCTTC.

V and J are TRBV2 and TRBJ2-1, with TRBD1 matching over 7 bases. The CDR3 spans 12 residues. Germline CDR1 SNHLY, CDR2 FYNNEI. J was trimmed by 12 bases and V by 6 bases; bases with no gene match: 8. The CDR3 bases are TGTGCCAGCAGCCCCAGACAGGGTTTGCAGTTCTTC. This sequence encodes CASSPRQGLQFF.

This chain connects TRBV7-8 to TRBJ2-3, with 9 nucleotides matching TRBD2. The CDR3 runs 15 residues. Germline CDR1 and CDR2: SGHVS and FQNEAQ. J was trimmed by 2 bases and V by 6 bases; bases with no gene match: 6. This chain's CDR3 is CASRISGSATDTQYF. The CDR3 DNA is TGTGCCAGCAGGATTAGCGGGAGTGCCACAGATACGCAGTATTTT.

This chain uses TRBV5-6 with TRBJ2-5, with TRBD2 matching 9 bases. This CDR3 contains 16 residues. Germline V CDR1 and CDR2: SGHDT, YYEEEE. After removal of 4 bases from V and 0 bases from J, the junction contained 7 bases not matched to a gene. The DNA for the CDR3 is TGTGCCAGCAGCCCTCGACTAGCGGCTTACCAAGAGACCCAGTACTTC. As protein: CASSPRLAAYQETQYF.

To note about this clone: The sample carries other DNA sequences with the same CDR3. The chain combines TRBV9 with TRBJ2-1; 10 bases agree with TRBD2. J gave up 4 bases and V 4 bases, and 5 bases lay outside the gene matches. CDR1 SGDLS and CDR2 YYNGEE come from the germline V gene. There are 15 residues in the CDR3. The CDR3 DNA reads TGTGCCAGCAGCCCCCGACTAGCGGGTTACAATGAGCAGTTCTTC. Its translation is CASSPRLAGYNEQFF.

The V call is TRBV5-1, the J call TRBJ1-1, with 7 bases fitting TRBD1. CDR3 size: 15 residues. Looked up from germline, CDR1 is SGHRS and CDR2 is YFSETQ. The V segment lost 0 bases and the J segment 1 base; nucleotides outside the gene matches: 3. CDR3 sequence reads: CASSLAGTANTEAFF. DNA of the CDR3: TGCGCCAGCAGCTTGGCTGGGACAGCGAACACTGAAGCTTTCTTT.